This T cell receptor (beta chain) was obtained from a study of T cell responses to AZD1222 COVID-19 vaccine. Profiled with immunoSEQ multiplex PCR; TCRdb holds only in-frame clones, not every one. Of 200,000 to 250,000 clones in the sample, less than 95% were seen once. As regards this clone: The antigen is unknown.

Per the germline V gene, CDR1 is MGHRA and CDR2 is YSYEKL. V was trimmed by 1 base and J by 4 bases, leaving 8 bases between them. The CDR3 has 13 residues. Study results and caveats: Nearly half of spike-specific TCRs reportedly target variant regions that are unmutated in the B.1.351 and B.1.1.7 variants. In a largely white British group with more females than males, clonal diversity was possibly underestimated.

The material was peripheral blood, obtained 28 days after the second dose of the MenACWY control vaccine. This sequence was found in an adult who received the MenACWY meningococcal vaccine as a control. The V call is TRBV4-1, the J call TRBJ2-7; no reliable D call. This CDR3 reads CASSQAFSYEQYF. CDR3 DNA sequence: TGCGCCAGCAGCCAAGCATTTAGTTACGAGCAGTACTTC.